The 30 T cell receptor beta chains presented below share a single source sample, sequenced in a study of beta chain features in type 1 diabetes. Every bit of the isolated RNA underwent reverse transcription, so sequencing read expressed TCRB transcripts. Clones were read by immunoSEQ multiplex PCR, and TCRdb kept only the in-frame ones, dropping some. The table lists roughly 500,000 clones, about 32% of them singletons, with 0.05% to 0.065% in the top ten. Sequencing was performed on naive CD4+ T cells from blood. These receptors were taken from a man aged 18 to 30 in good health.

This clone was counted a few times. The chain uses TRBV7-2 and TRBJ2-2; D uncertain. CDR1 is SGHTA, CDR2 FQGNSA, per germline. The V end was cut by 6 bases, the J end by 7 bases, with 9 bases between. The CDR3 has 12 residues. CDR3: CASRHRLGELFF. The CDR3 region has the DNA TGTGCCAGCAGGCACCGACTCGGGGAGCTGTTTTTT.

This clone was counted a few times. The junction departs from germline at one end; a sequencing error may be responsible. The chain employs TRBV7-7 and TRBJ2-5, with D perhaps given as TRBD1 or TRBD2 (6 bases each). The V gene's germline CDR1 is SSHAT and CDR2 FNYEAQ (reference sequence). The CDR3 loop spans 16 amino acids. The CDR3 reads CASSPGRGQRPETQYF. The CDR3 coding sequence is TGTGCTAGCAGCCCAGGGCGGGGACAACGCCCAGAGACCCAGTACTTC. The full variable domain, with the rest looked up from reference TRBV7-7 and TRBJ2-5, is GAGVSQSPRYKVTKRGQDVTLRCDPISSHATLYWYQQALGQGPEFLTYFNYEAQPDKSGLPSDRFSAERPEGSISTLTIQRTEQRDSAMYRCASSPGRGQRPETQYFGPGTRLLVL.

This clone was counted a few times. V and J are TRBV9 and TRBJ2-1; TRBD2 aligns across 8 bases. V lost 4 bases to trimming and J lost 4 bases; unmatched junction nucleotides: 13. The CDR3 spans 17 residues. Per the germline V gene, CDR1 is SGDLS and CDR2 is YYNGEE. The CDR3 region has the DNA TGTGCCAGCAGCCCTCGCGGTAGCGGGAAGTCGTACAATGAGCAGTTCTTC. It is translated as CASSPRGSGKSYNEQFF.

V usage is TRBV30 and J usage is TRBJ2-3, with D perhaps being TRBD1 or TRBD2 (5 bases each). Germline V gene data show CDR1 as GTSNPN and CDR2 as SVGIG (reference sequence). This CDR3 has 13 amino acids. Trimming pared 2 bases from V and 3 bases from J, leaving 9 bases between. CDR3 loop: CAWSPGATDTQYF. The CDR3 bases are TGTGCCTGGAGTCCCGGGGCGACAGATACGCAGTATTTT.

This clone was observed a handful of times. J is TRBJ2-5 and V is TRBV14; D may match TRBD1 or TRBD2 (6 bases each). Germline assignment: CDR1 SGHDN and CDR2 FVKESK. This CDR3 region has 15 residues. V was clipped by 8 bases and J by 2 bases, with 18 bases between them. CDR3 DNA sequence: TGTGCCAGCTTCCCCCCCGGGGGCCAGCAAGAGACCCAGTACTTC. It is translated as CASFPPGGQQETQYF.

This chain links TRBV18 with TRBJ2-7, with D tentatively TRBD2 (5 bases). With 3 bases removed from V and 5 bases from J, the gap between germline ends came to 11 bases. The CDR3 runs 13 residues. Per germline, CDR1 KGHSH and CDR2 LQKENI. The CDR3 spells CASSPPGEHEQYF. The CDR3 nucleotides are TGTGCCAGCTCACCGCCCGGGGAACACGAGCAGTACTTC.

The gene calls are TRBV30 and TRBJ1-2; D uncertain. Trimming shortened V by 2 bases and J by 6 bases, and 22 bases separated the two germline ends. The V gene's germline CDR1 is GTSNPN and CDR2 SVGIG (reference sequence). This CDR3 contains 16 residues. The CDR3 protein is CAWSPEGSFAPNGYTF. In DNA, the CDR3 is TGTGCCTGGAGTCCTGAGGGATCCTTTGCCCCTAATGGCTACACCTTC.

This clone has more than one count but fewer than ten. In DNA, the CDR3 is TGTGCCCGGTCCGGGGGCCAGACAGATACGCAGTATTTT. Its translation is CARSGGQTDTQYF. The chain combines TRBV30 with TRBJ2-3; D possibly uses TRBD1 or TRBD2 (6 bases each). The germline gives CDR1 GTSNPN, CDR2 SVGIG (reference sequence). Trimming left V 8 bases short and J 3 bases short, with 15 bases between. The length of the CDR3 is 13 residues.

This sequence joins TRBV7-2 and TRBJ2-3; D might be TRBD2 (6 bases). CDR3 size: 17 residues. Germline V gene sequence: CDR1 SGHTA, CDR2 FQGNSA. V was trimmed by 4 bases and J by 7 bases, leaving 24 bases between them. In DNA, the CDR3 is TGTGCCAGCAGCTCCTCCCCGGGACTCAGGGCGACATATACGCAGTATTTT. Its protein is CASSSSPGLRATYTQYF.

The chain combines TRBV15 with TRBJ2-5; D possibly corresponds to TRBD1 (6 bases). This CDR3 has 17 residues. Germline CDR1 reads LNHNV; CDR2 reads YYDKDF (reference sequence). V lost 1 base and J 4 bases, leaving 19 bases between the germline ends. CDR3 in amino acids: CATSRVRTGSLSETQYF. The CDR3 DNA sequence: TGTGCCACCAGCAGAGTTCGAACAGGGTCCCTGTCAGAGACCCAGTACTTC.

This sequence joins TRBV2 and TRBJ2-4; no clear D. The germline CDR1 and CDR2 sequences are SNHLY and FYNNEI. The CDR3 covers 15 residues. Trimming cost V 1 base and J 6 bases, with 13 bases left between them. The CDR3 DNA follows: TGTGCCAGCAGTGAAGGGGGTTGGGCAAGAAACATTCAGTACTTC. Translation: CASSEGGWARNIQYF.

This rearrangement joins TRBV10-3 to TRBJ2-7, with a possible D match to TRBD2 (6 bases). The V end lost 6 bases, the J end lost 7 bases, and 22 bases lay between the germline ends. The V gene's germline CDR1 is ENHRY and CDR2 SYGVKD. The CDR3 is 15 amino acids. The CDR3 spells CAIRTPPEVSGEQYF. CDR3 sequence (DNA): TGTGCCATCAGGACCCCTCCGGAGGTCAGCGGGGAGCAGTACTTC.

This clone was seen only a few times. The gene calls are TRBV12-5 and TRBJ2-7, with a tentative D call TRBD1 (6 bases). Germline-derived CDR1 and CDR2 are LGHNT and FRNRAP. This CDR3 spans 13 amino acids. Trimming removed 1 base at V and 3 bases at J, with 7 bases between. The CDR3 nucleotides read TGTGCTAGTGGTTTGGACAGGGACTACGAGCAGTACTTC. Translated: CASGLDRDYEQYF.

This clone was picked up a small number of times. This chain links TRBV14 with TRBJ2-5; possibly TRBD2 for D (6 bases). CDR3 length equals 16 residues. The V gene lost 1 base and the J gene lost 2 bases, with 14 bases spanning the gap. CDR1 and CDR2 from the germline V gene are SGHDN and FVKESK. The CDR3 spells CASSQVAGYWQETQYF. The CDR3 DNA sequence: TGTGCCAGCAGCCAAGTCGCGGGATATTGGCAAGAGACCCAGTACTTC.

The rearrangement links TRBV30 to TRBJ2-7, with TRBD1 matching over 9 bases. The CDR3 spans 17 residues. Germline V gene lookup returns CDR1 GTSNPN and CDR2 SVGIG (reference sequence). V lost 0 bases to trimming and J lost 3 bases; unmatched junction nucleotides: 12. The CDR3 spells CAWSVRAGTGTNYEQYF. The CDR3 DNA is TGTGCCTGGAGTGTCAGAGCCGGGACAGGGACGAACTACGAGCAGTACTTC.

This clone was recorded a few times. V usage is TRBV6-5 and J usage is TRBJ2-4; 14 bases map to TRBD2. The CDR3 has 15 residues. Germline V gives CDR1 MNHEY, CDR2 SVGAGI. The trim removed 6 bases at V and 4 bases at J, leaving 2 bases unmatched. The CDR3 spells CASSRLAGGKNIQYF. CDR3 DNA sequence: TGTGCCAGCAGCCGACTAGCGGGAGGGAAAAACATTCAGTACTTC.

The V call is TRBV9, the J call TRBJ1-5; no clear D. Trimming removed 2 bases at V and 9 bases at J, with 3 bases between. This CDR3 is 10 amino acids long. CDR1 SGDLS and CDR2 YYNGEE come from the germline V gene. CDR3 in amino acids: CASSVGPQHF. CDR3 DNA sequence: TGTGCCAGCAGCGTTGGGCCCCAGCATTTT.

V gene TRBV9 combines with J gene TRBJ1-1; 9 nucleotides align to TRBD1. Germline CDR1 reads SGDLS; CDR2 reads YYNGEE. J gave up 3 bases and V 0 bases, and 3 bases lay outside the gene matches. This CDR3 is 15 amino acids long. In DNA, the CDR3 is TGTGCCAGCAGCGTAGAAGGACAGGGGTACACTGAAGCTTTCTTT. Translating it yields CASSVEGQGYTEAFF. Variable domain in full (rest from reference TRBV9 and TRBJ1-1): DSGVTQTPKHLITATGQRVTLRCSPRSGDLSVYWYQQSLDQGLQFLIQYYNGEERAKGNILERFSAQQFPDLHSELNLSSLELGDSALYFCASSVEGQGYTEAFFGQGTRLTVV.

The chain links TRBV4-1 to TRBJ2-7, with a possible D match to TRBD2 (5 bases). V dropped 0 bases and J dropped 2 bases, with 8 bases sitting between them. This CDR3 spans 14 amino acids. CDR1 is MGHRA, CDR2 YSYEKL, per germline. The CDR3 loop reads CASSQEQLAYEQYF. CDR3 nucleotide sequence: TGCGCCAGCAGCCAAGAACAACTAGCCTACGAGCAGTACTTC.

The V and J genes are TRBV20-1 and TRBJ2-1; weak D call: TRBD2 (6 bases). V dropped 1 base and J dropped 10 bases, with 8 bases sitting between them. The germline V gene has CDR1 DFQATT and CDR2 SNEGSKA (reference sequence). The CDR3 sequence is 11 residues long. The CDR3 DNA reads as TGCAGTGCTAGAGGAGGAGGGGAGCAGTTCTTC. Translated, it gives CSARGGGEQFF.

The chain recombines TRBV4-1 with TRBJ2-7; D may be TRBD2 (6 bases). Deletions cut 1 base from V and 1 base from J, with 8 bases between. Germline V gene lookup returns CDR1 MGHRA and CDR2 YSYEKL. This CDR3 comprises 14 residues. The DNA of the CDR3 is TGCGCCAGCAGCCAAGTGCGGGAATCCTACGAGCAGTACTTC. Translation gives CASSQVRESYEQYF.

The chain recombines TRBV2 with TRBJ2-5; D is unclear. This CDR3 spans 14 amino acids. Trimming removed 2 bases from V and 3 bases from J, with 10 bases in between. Germline V gives CDR1 SNHLY, CDR2 FYNNEI. CDR3 nucleotides: TGTGCCAGCAGTGAACTGGTTTCGGAAGAGACCCAGTACTTC. It encodes CASSELVSEETQYF.

The chain joins TRBV4-1 to TRBJ1-1; D perhaps matches TRBD1 (5 bases). Germline lookup yields CDR1 MGHRA and CDR2 YSYEKL. The ends were cut back, 1 base at V and 4 bases at J, with 13 bases in the middle. This CDR3 has 15 residues. CDR3 amino acids: CASSQGTGLGTEAFF. The DNA of the CDR3 is TGCGCCAGCAGCCAAGGTACGGGGCTGGGCACTGAAGCTTTCTTT.

This chain links TRBV15 with TRBJ2-7; unclear D gene. The ends were cut back, 3 bases at V and 3 bases at J, with 9 bases in the middle. The V gene's germline CDR1 is LNHNV and CDR2 YYDKDF (reference sequence). The length of the CDR3 is 13 residues. CDR3 bases: TGTGCCACCAGCAGTTTGTCTGGCTACGAGCAGTACTTC. Translating it yields CATSSLSGYEQYF.

J is TRBJ2-1 and V is TRBV5-1; 9 bases fit TRBD2. V lost 2 bases and J lost 7; bases outside the gene matches: 7. CDR1 is SGHRS, CDR2 YFSETQ, per germline. The CDR3 loop spans 15 amino acids. The CDR3 nucleotides are TGCGCCAGCAGCTTAGCGGGAGGTCGGTGGAATGAGCAGTTCTTC. This gives the protein CASSLAGGRWNEQFF.

This clone is a singleton in its sample. The chain joins TRBV18 to TRBJ2-1, with D unresolved. V lost 5 bases to trimming and J lost 0 bases, with 11 bases between them. In germline, CDR1 is KGHSH, CDR2 LQKENI. The CDR3 totals 15 residues. CDR3 sequence reads: CASSADQSSYNEQFF. The CDR3 coding sequence is TGTGCCAGCTCAGCGGACCAGAGCTCCTACAATGAGCAGTTCTTC.

The rearrangement uses TRBV30 and TRBJ2-6, with no clear D. V was trimmed by 2 bases and J by 2 bases, leaving 10 bases between them. The CDR3 extends over 15 amino acids. Germline V gene lookup returns CDR1 GTSNPN and CDR2 SVGIG (reference sequence). The CDR3: CAWSPTRAGANVLTF. The CDR3 nucleotides read TGTGCCTGGAGTCCTACACGGGCTGGGGCCAACGTCCTGACTTTC.

To note about this clone: With a much larger clone just one base away, this may be a read error. Other DNA variants within this sample encode the same CDR3. The V and J genes are TRBV5-4 and TRBJ2-3; D gene unclear. V was pared by 2 bases and J by 0 bases, with 1 base between. CDR3 length equals 12 residues. From germline, CDR1 is SGHNT and CDR2 YYREEE (reference sequence). CDR3 residues: CASSFSTDTQYF. CDR3 bases: TGTGCCAGCAGCTTCAGCACAGATACGCAGTATTTT.

The gene calls are TRBV6-1 and TRBJ2-7, with 11 bases lining up with TRBD1. Germline CDR1 MNHNS, CDR2 SASEGT. J lost 5 bases, V lost 7 bases, and 7 bases had no gene match. This CDR3 comprises 14 residues. CDR3 bases: TGTGCCAGCACGGCGGGACAGGGGGGCAACGAGCAGTACTTC. It codes for CASTAGQGGNEQYF.

This rearrangement joins TRBV7-3 to TRBJ2-1, with 11 nucleotides matching TRBD2. Germline V gene data show CDR1 as SGHTA and CDR2 as FQGTGA. This CDR3 is 15 amino acids long. Germline trimming cut 6 bases from V and 6 bases from J; bases unmatched to any gene: 7. This CDR3 reads CASSLAGGIGNEQFF. CDR3 sequence (DNA): TGTGCCAGCAGTCTAGCGGGGGGCATAGGCAATGAGCAGTTCTTC.